Described below is a single T cell receptor (beta chain) sequence and its context. The protocol was immunoSEQ multiplex PCR, while the TCRdb copy is restricted to in-frame clones and leaves out a portion. The sample yields about 36,000 clones, roughly 78% seen once. This sample was taken from a study of blood T cell repertoires in COVID-19. Across the study: Nucleic acid was either cDNA or gDNA, and it came from T cells, B-cell-depleted T cells, or PBMCs.

Germline V CDR1 and CDR2: KGHDR, SFDVKD. The length of the CDR3 is 17 residues. V shed 4 bases, J shed 3 bases, and the junction held 3 bases outside the gene matches. The V call is TRBV24-1, the J call TRBJ1-6, with 12 bases aligning to TRBD1. The sample comprised peripheral blood. The origin of this receptor is a man in his fifties or sixties with acute or convalescent COVID-19. The CDR3 is CATSDGTGGGYNSPLHF. As DNA, the CDR3 is TGTGCCACCAGTGACGGGACAGGGGGCGGCTATAATTCACCCCTCCACTTT.